The present T cell receptor beta chain was sequenced within a study of cytomegalovirus exposure and HLA in healthy donors listed by TCRdb under 2017. Regarding the complete study: In an earlier analysis of roughly 590 of the donors, around 300 Gb of sequence data and some 120 million unique TCR beta sequences from about 179 million T cells were reported. An early release covering more than 500 HLA-typed donors comprised 250 to 350 gigabases of sequencing data and roughly 86 million unique TCR sequences. Of the 350 to 400 genotyped donors, 65% to 90% fell in the genetic ancestry cluster associated with self-reported Caucasian donors. The study was designed to test whether signatures of past pathogen exposure could be identified by cataloging public T cell receptors. The study profiled the T cell repertoires of 500 to 800 subjects by immunosequencing and related them to cytomegalovirus serostatus. Along with the roughly 670-subject first cohort, a separate validation cohort of around 110 different subjects was used. High-throughput TCR immunosequencing, statistical association of individual TCRs with disease status, and machine learning were combined to predict cytomegalovirus infection status. A later analysis re-analyzed previously published TCR beta repertoires from roughly 600 donors and added high-resolution HLA genotyping to study TCR occurrence patterns. The later analysis used no new phenotypic data to find candidate immune exposures, relying instead on TCR beta sequences and their occurrence across donors. An earlier analysis of 587 of the donors applied high-throughput TCR beta sequencing to assess whether each TCR beta V gene segment acted as functional or pseudogenic. Donor age, sex, ethnicity and CMV serostatus were collected together with the repertoire data. Genome-wide SNP genotypes for about three fifths of the roughly 700 donors were used in a later genetic analysis, which treated that subset as a discovery cohort. All discovery cohort repertoires had been generated using a single sequencing platform. Both class I and class II loci were covered by HLA typing, at four-digit resolution. Typing coverage varied by locus: roughly 629-630 donors for A, B, C, DRB1 and DQB1; roughly 500 for DQA1; 606 for DPA1; around 450 for DPB1. Five DR-DQ haplotypes were treated as single units for association and clustering because of strong linkage in the cohort. Among some 410 genotyped donors of the cohort, an average of approximately 240,000 unique TCR beta nucleotide sequences were sequenced per donor, 15% to 20% of them non-productive. Paper-wide results and their limitations: The study listed 164 TCR beta chains as associated with cytomegalovirus. Specific HLA alleles were associated with around 18,000 TCR beta sequences at a false discovery rate of 0.05 in a later analysis. The 87-base-pair reads could not distinguish some IMGT-functional V segments, including TRBV6-2 and TRBV6-3, so those segments were excluded. Roughly uniform sequencing depth across donors was assumed in presence/absence analyses, although this assumption may not hold. Several of the top co-occurrence clusters appeared to be linked to parvovirus B19, influenza, CMV and Epstein-Barr virus, according to a later analysis. Three of the identified cytomegalovirus-associated TCR beta chains were confirmed in vitro to be specific for cytomegalovirus antigens. Roughly 17 rarely observed V segments, including chromosome 9 orphons, were excluded from the earlier analysis of about 500 of the donors because counts were too low. Correlated functional status among segregating V segments might be attributable to linkage disequilibrium, but an unknown experimental factor could not be ruled out. A group of highly shared sequence variants was considered likely to be a technical artifact of the sequencing pipeline. According to a later analysis, TCR association rates differed among HLA loci, with DRB1 alleles showing the most associated TCRs and HLA-C alleles showing the fewest. The classifier was reported to diagnose cytomegalovirus status with high specificity and sensitivity in both the original and validation cohorts. According to the authors, the approach could potentially be generalized to other disease states and immunological phenotypes. HLA typing was unavailable for some donors at each locus, so association tests used only the typed subset. According to a later genetic analysis, donors in an Asian-associated ancestry cluster had fewer N-insertions in productive TCRs than the approximately 650-donor mean. In an earlier analysis of several hundred of the donors, most TCR beta V segments were observed in productive rearrangements about 87% or about 30% of the time, broadly matching IMGT annotations. V-gene and J-gene trimming of TCR beta chains was associated with a missense DCLRE1C variant in a later genetic analysis, and the association was replicated in an independent cohort. The only immune exposure information available for the cohort was CMV serostatus. While some public TCRs were present in many individuals, most TCR sequences turned up only very rarely across donors. A further reported finding was that TCR beta sequences accurately predicted the HLA-A and HLA-B alleles for most subjects in the first cohort. In this cohort, only TCR beta chains were sequenced, and detectable features were limited by the absence of alpha or paired-chain data. A later analysis found that most CMV-associated TCR beta chains appeared HLA-restricted, with HLA associations seemingly driven largely by CMV exposure. A later analysis found that HLA-associated TCR beta chains were more clonally expanded and had lower generation probabilities than equally common non-associated chains. Assigning TCR associations to individual alleles was difficult when HLA alleles, especially DR and DQ, strongly co-occurred.

With respect to this clone: This receptor's antigen is unknown. It has no much larger one-base neighbor in the sample; base qualities were not kept.

The V end loses 6 bases and the J end loses 6 bases, and a stretch of 11 bases separates them. Taken from the germline V gene, the CDR1 and CDR2 loops are SNHLY and FYNNEI. There are 12 amino acids in the CDR3, from cysteine to phenylalanine inclusive. The only DNA kept is the CDR3, 36 bases in frame from the first base. The method behind the library was the immunoSEQ multiplex PCR assay. The multiplex PCR relied on a mix of 60 forward primers for TCR Vbeta segments and 13 reverse primers for TCR Jbeta segments. The CDR3 region of rearranged TCR beta genes was amplified from genomic DNA by a multiplex PCR assay. On the Illumina HiSeq System, the amplified TCR beta libraries were sequenced as 87-base-pair reads. Processing in the source paper ran as follows. A later analysis counted approximately 76 million unique TCR beta chains across the 666 repertoires, and roughly 9.9 million of these chains were shared by at least two donors. A nearest-neighbor algorithm error-corrected the raw reads and collapsed the reads into unique sequences, merging closely related sequences to remove PCR and sequencing errors. Alignment of CDR3 sequences to IMGT reference sequences was used to assign V, D and J gene segments. For a sequence to be retained, at least a six-nucleotide match to both a V gene segment and a J gene segment was required. Rearrangements were classified as productive when the CDR3 lacked stop codons and remained in frame with V and J, and all other rearrangements were classified as non-productive. Following IMGT convention, CDR3 was defined as the stretch from the second conserved V-encoded cysteine to the conserved J-encoded phenylalanine. The earlier analysis of some 550 of the donors excluded any sequence lacking an unambiguous match to a single V gene segment. An earlier analysis of 550 to 650 of the donors classified V segments as functional when productive rearrangements were above 56.7% and as segregating when the standard deviation between donors was above 5%. A statistical classification framework was developed to diagnose cytomegalovirus status using the catalog of TCR beta chain sequences. V and J gene assignment, in a later analysis, came from comparing TCR nucleotide sequences with IMGT/GENE-DB human TR gene sequences. A later analysis assigned CDR3 sequences and most-parsimonious VDJ recombination scenarios with the TCRdist pipeline. In a later analysis, each TCR beta chain was defined by its CDR3 amino acid sequence together with its V-gene family, and reads lacking a unique V-gene family were excluded. To address suspected cross-contamination and a sequencing artifact, a later analysis removed roughly 580 highly shared, low-generation-probability nucleotide sequences. In a later analysis, a clonal expansion index for each public chain was calculated from normalized within-repertoire ranks of inferred template counts. Generation probabilities in a later analysis came from a VDJ recombination model fitted to out-of-frame rearrangements, and those results were checked against IGoR. Hypergeometric tests were used in a later analysis to score TCR-TCR, TCR-HLA and TCR-CMV co-occurrence, with a repertoire-size bias correction applied to the TCR pairs. A later analysis estimated false discovery rates by permuting HLA or CMV assignments 20 times. In a later analysis, co-occurring TCRs were grouped with DBSCAN, and TCRdist sequence similarity was added when clustering was performed within HLA-allele-positive subsets. Co-occurrence clustering excluded repertoires with fewer than 30,000 or more than 120,000 public chains, plus five with anomalous nucleotide sharing. TCRdb mirrors the immuneACCESS table, restricted to in-frame sequences. Some clones are absent from its copies; in checked studies, under half trace to an unresolved V gene, and the reason for the others is unknown. V, J and clone size are taken as reported in that table, and D and trimming were inferred from the DNA itself. A total of about 200,000 clones appear in this sample, over 65% of them only once. Clones ranked in the top ten supply roughly 0.097% of the sample.

The cohort was made up of 650 to 700 healthy bone marrow donors. All cohort members were sampled while nominally healthy, although unrecorded immune exposures were likely present. The donor was CMV seronegative and was included in the group of 352 seronegative cohort members. Each donor provided a peripheral blood sample, and peripheral blood mononuclear cells were used for TCR beta sequencing. The Qiagen DNeasy Blood Extraction Kit was used to extract genomic DNA from the blood cell samples. Material for sequencing was PBMCs. The sequence was collected from a boy aged 2 to 10 in good health and CMV-seronegative. Recombination connected TRBV2 to TRBJ1-1; no D gene call is confident. The CDR3 protein is CASRVAVAEAFF. The DNA sequence reads TGTGCCAGCAGGGTAGCGGTCGCTGAAGCTTTCTTT.